This T cell receptor beta chain was sequenced during a study of T cell responses to AZD1222 COVID-19 vaccine. Study-level findings and limits: The reported proportion of spike-specific TCRs targeting unmutated variant regions was nearly half. Elevations in Spike-specific TCR breadth and depth followed administration of two AZD1222 doses. Spike-spanning, vaccine-associated CD4 TCRs were dominant at 160-218 and 743-854.

With respect to this clone: What it binds is not known.

Per germline, CDR1 SGHTA and CDR2 FQGNSA. There are 14 residues in the CDR3. The germline V and J ends were trimmed by 2 bases and 1 base, with 5 bases remaining between them. Libraries were prepared by immunoSEQ multiplex PCR; TCRdb keeps only in-frame clonotypes and omits some of them. Seen here are roughly 72,000 clones, about 91% observed once, and the top ten hold 10%. This sample comprised peripheral blood, obtained 28 days after the second dose of the MenACWY control vaccine. The TCR sequence derives from an adult who received the MenACWY meningococcal vaccine as a control. The genes are TRBV7-2 and TRBJ1-4, with D uncertain. The CDR3 coding sequence is TGTGCCAGCAGCTTATCAGGAACTAATGAAAAACTGTTTTTT. It encodes CASSLSGTNEKLFF.